These 24 T cell receptor beta chains came from one sample sequenced in a study of blood T cell repertoires in COVID-19. Profiled with immunoSEQ multiplex PCR; TCRdb holds only in-frame clones, not every one. The sample carries 150,000 to 200,000 clones, 70% to 90% recorded once. Sample: peripheral blood. These receptors all come from a man between 60 and 70 years old with acute or convalescent COVID-19.

This clone occurred a few times. The V and J genes are TRBV11-2 and TRBJ2-4; unclear D gene. The V gene's germline CDR1 is SGHAT and CDR2 FQNNGV. V lost 5 bases and J 0 bases, leaving 8 bases between the germline ends. This CDR3 is 14 amino acids long. The DNA for the CDR3 is TGTGCCAGCAGCCCCCTGAGAGCCAAAAACATTCAGTACTTC. It codes for CASSPLRAKNIQYF. The full variable domain, rest sourced from reference TRBV11-2 and TRBJ2-4, is EAGVAQSPRYKIIEKRQSVAFWCNPISGHATLYWYQQILGQGPKLLIQFQNNGVVDDSQLPKDRFSAERLKGVDSTLKIQPAKLEDSAVYLCASSPLRAKNIQYFGAGTRLSVL.

The chain is built from TRBV4-1 and TRBJ1-5, with D perhaps matching TRBD1 (6 bases). CDR1 is MGHRA, CDR2 YSYEKL, per germline. Trimming removed 1 base from V and 6 bases from J, with 13 bases in between. The CDR3 is 15 residues long. The CDR3 DNA reads as TGCGCCAGCAGCCAAGCAGGGGCCCGGAGTCAGCCCCAGCATTTT. Translating gives CASSQAGARSQPQHF.

This chain's CDR3 is CASSVAGQNTEAFF. The CDR3 region has the DNA TGTGCCAGCAGCGTAGCCGGACAGAACACTGAAGCTTTCTTT. This sequence joins TRBV9 and TRBJ1-1; a weak D match, TRBD1 (5 bases). There are 14 residues in the CDR3. Trimming cost V 0 bases and J 1 base, with 7 bases left between them. In germline, CDR1 is SGDLS, CDR2 YYNGEE.

This chain links TRBV24-1 with TRBJ2-1; the match to TRBD2 covers 10 bases. The CDR3 runs to 16 residues. Germline V lookup: CDR1 KGHDR, CDR2 SFDVKD. Trimming removed 4 bases from V and 0 bases from J; junction bases left unmatched: 2. CDR3 sequence (DNA): TGTGCCACCAGTGACGCTAGCGGGAGCTCCTACAATGAGCAGTTCTTC. Its protein is CATSDASGSSYNEQFF.

The chain is built from TRBV3-1 (or the pseudogene TRBV3-2) and TRBJ1-2; D unresolved. V lost 4 bases and J lost 7, with 10 bases in between. CDR1 is LGHDT, CDR2 YNNKEL, per germline (reference sequence). The CDR3 runs 12 residues. The DNA of the CDR3 is TGTGCCAGCAGCCCTTCAACCGGTGGCTACACCTTC. It yields the protein CASSPSTGGYTF.

V and J are TRBV28 and TRBJ1-2, with D possibly matching TRBD1 (5 bases). Germline V gene data show CDR1 as MDHEN and CDR2 as SYDVKM. The germline V and J ends were trimmed by 8 bases and 7 bases, with 20 bases remaining between them. The CDR3 extends over 14 amino acids. CDR3 DNA: TGTGCCAGCGGTCAGGCAGGGCAATTTTTTGGCTACACCTTC. It yields the protein CASGQAGQFFGYTF.

The chain joins TRBV5-5 to TRBJ1-3, with 9 bases lining up with TRBD1. This CDR3 is built from 16 residues. V was pared by 4 bases and J by 2 bases, with 7 bases of the junction left unmatched. The germline CDR1 and CDR2 sequences are SGHKS and YYEKEE (reference sequence). CDR3 residues: CASSTGTGWAGNTIYF. DNA for the CDR3: TGTGCCAGCAGCACCGGGACAGGGTGGGCTGGAAACACCATATATTTT. Looking up the rest from reference TRBV5-5 and TRBJ1-3 gives the full variable domain: DAGVTQSPTHLIKTRGQQVTLRCSPISGHKSVSWYQQVLGQGPQFIFQYYEKEERGRGNFPDRFSARQFPNYSSELNVNALLLGDSALYLCASSTGTGWAGNTIYFGEGSWLTVV.

This chain connects TRBV28 to TRBJ1-6, with D hard to call. The CDR3 loop spans 16 amino acids. Trimming took off 1 base at V and 8 bases at J, with 15 bases between the two ends. The germline V gene has CDR1 MDHEN and CDR2 SYDVKM. In DNA, the CDR3 is TGTGCCAGCAGTTTATCCGGTCGGGCGAGGGATTCACCCCTCCACTTT. Translated, it gives CASSLSGRARDSPLHF.

The chain employs TRBV27 and TRBJ2-1, with 8 bases identical to TRBD2. J was trimmed by 0 bases and V by 7 bases; bases with no gene match: 8. The CDR3 totals 16 residues. Germline loops: CDR1 MNHEY, CDR2 SMNVEV (reference sequence). This CDR3 reads CASTPRGTSSYNEQFF. CDR3 coding DNA: TGTGCCAGCACTCCCCGGGGGACTAGCTCCTACAATGAGCAGTTCTTC.

The chain couples TRBV19 to TRBJ2-7; D may be TRBD1 (5 bases). V was clipped by 3 bases and J by 4 bases, with 10 bases between them. The CDR3 has 13 amino acids. Germline CDR1 and CDR2: LNHDA and SQIVND (reference sequence). The CDR3 nucleotides are TGTGCCAGTAGTATGGTCCAGGGTTACGAGCAGTACTTC. It codes for CASSMVQGYEQYF. The full variable domain, rest sourced from reference TRBV19 and TRBJ2-7, is DGGITQSPKYLFRKEGQNVTLSCEQNLNHDAMYWYRQDPGQGLRLIYYSQIVNDFQKGDIAEGYSVSREKKESFPLTVTSAQKNPTAFYLCASSMVQGYEQYFGPGTRLTVT.

CDR3 loop: CASRSSWGRGKMNTEAFF. Written as DNA, the CDR3 is TGTGCCAGCAGATCCAGCTGGGGGAGGGGCAAAATGAACACTGAAGCTTTCTTT. The chain has TRBV27 and TRBJ1-1; TRBD1 is a possible D gene (5 bases). Trimming took 6 bases from V and 0 from J, leaving 23 bases between them. The germline gives CDR1 MNHEY, CDR2 SMNVEV (reference sequence). The CDR3 is 18 amino acids.

V gene TRBV24-1 combines with J gene TRBJ2-7; the D gene is possibly TRBD1 (6 bases). Trimming left V 7 bases short and J 7 bases short, with 13 bases between. The germline CDR1 and CDR2 sequences are KGHDR and SFDVKD. The CDR3 runs to 12 residues. CDR3 protein: CATRSSRGEQYF. The CDR3 DNA sequence: TGTGCCACCAGGAGTTCGAGGGGGGAGCAGTACTTC.

This chain uses TRBV28 with TRBJ2-6; possibly TRBD2 for D (5 bases). Germline CDR1 reads MDHEN; CDR2 reads SYDVKM. The ends were cut back, 8 bases at V and 2 bases at J, with 13 bases in the middle. The CDR3 runs to 15 residues. The CDR3 bases are TGTGCCAGCGGTAGAGGGAAAGCTGGGGCCAACGTCCTGACTTTC. Amino acid sequence: CASGRGKAGANVLTF.

J is TRBJ2-5 and V is TRBV28; 8 bases fit TRBD2. Germline CDR1 is MDHEN and CDR2 is SYDVKM. V was pared by 3 bases and J by 1 base, with 1 base of the junction left unmatched. This CDR3 is built from 14 residues. The CDR3 coding sequence is TGTGCCAGCAGTTTTAGCGGGACCCAAGAGACCCAGTACTTC. The encoded protein is CASSFSGTQETQYF.

CDR3 region: CASSSLLYGYTF. CDR3 DNA sequence: TGTGCCAGCAGTTCCCTCCTTTATGGCTACACCTTC. The chain combines TRBV28 with TRBJ1-2; no clear D gene. Germline CDR1 reads MDHEN; CDR2 reads SYDVKM. This CDR3 has 12 amino acids. The V end was cut by 4 bases, the J end by 5 bases, with 8 bases between.

This clone showed up just once. The V gene is TRBV9, the J gene TRBJ2-7; TRBD2 agrees at 9 bases. J was trimmed by 2 bases and V by 0 bases; bases with no gene match: 6. Germline V gives CDR1 SGDLS, CDR2 YYNGEE. This CDR3 region has 16 residues. In DNA form, the CDR3 reads TGTGCCAGCAGCGTAGGATCTAGCGGGGCCGCCTACGAGCAGTACTTC. It yields the protein CASSVGSSGAAYEQYF.

The rearrangement joins TRBV11-1 to TRBJ1-5, with 9 bases aligning to TRBD1. CDR1 is SGHAT and CDR2 is FQDESV in the germline V gene (reference sequence). After removal of 5 bases from V and 5 bases from J, the junction contained 10 bases not matched to a gene. CDR3 length: 16 amino acids. The CDR3 region has the DNA TGTGCCAGCAGCCGACAGGGGGAGAGGTTGGATCAGCCCCAGCATTTT. Translated, it gives CASSRQGERLDQPQHF.

The genes are TRBV4-1 and TRBJ2-5; a weak D match, TRBD1 (5 bases). The length of the CDR3 is 17 residues. Between the trimmed V and J ends, which lost 1 base and 0 bases, there was a span of 15 bases. CDR1 and CDR2 (germline): MGHRA, YSYEKL. CDR3 amino acids: CASSQVSGAGYQETQYF. Written as DNA, the CDR3 is TGCGCCAGCAGCCAAGTCTCTGGCGCAGGGTACCAAGAGACCCAGTACTTC.

The J gene is TRBJ1-2, the V gene TRBV30, with TRBD1 matching over 8 bases. Unmatched junction bases numbered 14, after V lost 4 bases and J lost 4 bases. Germline V gene sequence: CDR1 GTSNPN, CDR2 SVGIG (reference sequence). The CDR3 covers 16 residues. For the CDR3, the DNA is TGTGCCTGGAAGGACAGGGTTGCTCGGAGTAGCTATGGCTACACCTTC. Protein sequence: CAWKDRVARSSYGYTF.

The genes are TRBV12-2 and TRBJ1-1. TRBV12-2 is a documented pseudogene. The CDR3 is 14 amino acids. The CDR3 bases are TGTGCAAGTCGCTTAGCGTCGGTGAACACTGAAGCTTTCTTT. Translated: CASRLASVNTEAFF.

This clone was seen at least ten times. The V gene is TRBV6-5, the J gene TRBJ2-1; D is possibly TRBD2 (7 bases). CDR1 MNHEY and CDR2 SVGAGI come from the germline V gene. V shed 1 base and J shed 9 bases, with 13 bases lying between them. This CDR3 has 14 amino acids. The CDR3 protein is CASSYYGGQSEQFF. The DNA of the CDR3 is TGTGCCAGCAGTTACTACGGGGGGCAGAGTGAGCAGTTCTTC.

CDR3 loop: CASNWGDSPLHF. The CDR3 coding sequence is TGCGCCAGCAACTGGGGCGATTCACCCCTCCACTTT. V gene TRBV23-1 combines with J gene TRBJ1-6; tentative D call: TRBD1 (5 bases). TRBV23-1 is designated an ORF whose function remains uncertain. CDR3 size: 12 residues. The germline V and J ends were trimmed by 7 bases and 8 bases, with 9 bases remaining between them.

The chain combines TRBV27 with TRBJ2-1, with D perhaps TRBD1 (6 bases). Germline V gene sequence: CDR1 MNHEY, CDR2 SMNVEV (reference sequence). The CDR3 length is 16 residues. Deletions cut 2 bases from V and 2 bases from J, with 13 bases between. As DNA, the CDR3 is TGTGCCAGCAGTTTAGGGCCGCAGGGGACCTACAATGAGCAGTTCTTC. Translation gives CASSLGPQGTYNEQFF.

V gene TRBV25-1 combines with J gene TRBJ1-1, with D unclear. The V end was cut by 4 bases, the J end by 5 bases, with 14 bases between. The CDR3 length is 14 residues. Germline CDR1 MGHDK, CDR2 SYGVNS. DNA of the CDR3: TGTGCCAGCAGTGTAAAGGGCGGGATAACTGAAGCTTTCTTT. Amino acids: CASSVKGGITEAFF.